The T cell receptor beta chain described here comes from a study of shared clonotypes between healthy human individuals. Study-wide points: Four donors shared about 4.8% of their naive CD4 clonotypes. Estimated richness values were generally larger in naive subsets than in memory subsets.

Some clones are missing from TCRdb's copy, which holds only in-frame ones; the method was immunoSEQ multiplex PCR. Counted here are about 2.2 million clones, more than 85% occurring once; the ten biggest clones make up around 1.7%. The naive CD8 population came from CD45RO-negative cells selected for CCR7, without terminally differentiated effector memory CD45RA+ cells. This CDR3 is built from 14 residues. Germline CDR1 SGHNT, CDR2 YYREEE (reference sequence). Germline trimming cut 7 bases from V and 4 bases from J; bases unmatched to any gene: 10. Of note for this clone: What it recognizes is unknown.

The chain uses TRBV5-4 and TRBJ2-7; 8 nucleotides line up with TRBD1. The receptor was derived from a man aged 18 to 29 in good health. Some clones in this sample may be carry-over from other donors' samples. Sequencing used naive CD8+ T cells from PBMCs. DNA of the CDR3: TGTGCCAGCGCCCACGACAGGGGCTTTTACGAGCAGTACTTC. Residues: CASAHDRGFYEQYF.